One TCR beta chain is described in this entry. The antigen is not known. The sample comes from a study of cytomegalovirus exposure and HLA in healthy donors. Germline V CDR1 and CDR2: SGHAT, FQNNGV. The CDR3 has 17 amino acids. V was clipped by 5 bases and J by 1 base; unmatched bases: 8. Primers included in the PCR were 60 Vbeta and 13 Jbeta primers. TCRdb's table, derived via immunoSEQ multiplex PCR, lists solely in-frame clones and lacks some. The sample includes about 170,000 clones, around 85% of them seen just once. Overall study findings and caveats: With later analysis, a missense DCLRE1C variant became linked to TCR beta V- and J-gene trimming. The likely origin of a cluster of highly shared sequence variants was a sequencing artifact. Earlier findings revealed that most TCR beta V segments proved productive either about 90% or about 30% of the time.

The sequencing sample was made of PBMCs. The genes are TRBV11-2 and TRBJ1-3, with 10 bases fitting TRBD1. The clonotype was recovered from a boy aged 2 to 10 in good health and CMV-seronegative. The CDR3 loop reads CASSPRTGGWSGNTIYF. CDR3 DNA: TGTGCCAGCAGCCCGCGGACAGGGGGATGGTCTGGAAACACCATATATTTT.